This TCR beta chain appears in the sequencing data of a study of cytomegalovirus exposure and HLA in healthy donors (dated by TCRdb to 2016 to 2017). For the study in its entirety: An earlier analysis of approximately 640 of the donors reported 250 to 350 Gb of sequence data and roughly 100 million unique TCR beta sequences from roughly 180 million T cells. About 330 gigabases of sequencing data and 91 million or so unique TCR sequences made up an early release that covered several hundred HLA-typed donors. Of the 350 to 450 genotyped donors, over 70% fell in the genetic ancestry cluster associated with self-reported Caucasian donors. The study was designed to test whether signatures of past pathogen exposure could be identified by cataloging public T cell receptors. The T cell repertoires of several hundred subjects were profiled by immunosequencing and related to cytomegalovirus serostatus. In addition to the first cohort of 500 to 850 subjects, a separate validation cohort of 130 or so different subjects was used. To predict cytomegalovirus infection status, the study brought together high-throughput TCR immunosequencing, statistical association of individual TCRs with disease status, and machine learning. To study patterns of TCR occurrence, a later analysis re-analyzed previously published TCR beta repertoires from around 660 donors and added high-resolution HLA genotyping. Rather than using new phenotypic data, the later analysis identified candidate immune exposures from TCR beta sequences and from how often those sequences occurred across donors. An earlier analysis of 587 of the donors used high-throughput TCR beta sequencing to judge whether each TCR beta V gene segment behaved as functional or pseudogenic. Alongside the repertoire data, information on donor age, sex, ethnicity and CMV serostatus was compiled. Genome-wide SNP genotypes for about 65% of the roughly 670 donors were used in a later genetic analysis, which treated that subset as a discovery cohort. Every repertoire in the discovery cohort had been generated on one and the same sequencing platform. HLA typing included class I and class II loci at four-digit resolution. The number of typed donors differed by locus: roughly 620-640 for A, B, C, DRB1 and DQB1; approximately 540 for DQA1; some 590 for DPA1; and around 470 for DPB1. Because of strong linkage in the cohort, roughly five DR-DQ haplotypes were treated as single units for association and clustering. Among roughly 400 genotyped donors of the cohort, an average of around 240,000 unique TCR beta nucleotide sequences were sequenced per donor, about a sixth of them non-productive.

This clone has only a few counts. The target of this receptor is not known. Base qualities are missing; no much larger clone stands one base away. In total, 630 or so healthy bone marrow donors made up the cohort. At the time of sampling, every cohort member was nominally healthy, though immune exposures that went unrecorded were likely present. The donor was CMV seropositive and belonged to the group of 250 to 300 seropositive cohort members. Every donor gave a peripheral blood sample, and the peripheral blood mononuclear cells from that sample were used for TCR beta sequencing. Genomic DNA was extracted from the blood cell samples with the Qiagen DNeasy Blood Extraction Kit. Receptors were amplified or captured by the immunoSEQ multiplex PCR assay. For the multiplex PCR, a mixture combining 60 forward primers for TCR Vbeta segments and 13 reverse primers for TCR Jbeta segments was used. The CDR3 region of rearranged TCR beta genes was amplified from genomic DNA by a multiplex PCR assay. On the Illumina HiSeq System, the amplified TCR beta libraries were sequenced as 87-base-pair reads. As for the authors' bioinformatics: In a later analysis, about 80 million unique TCR beta chains were counted across the 650 to 700 repertoires, and approximately 11 million of these chains were shared by at least two donors. Raw reads were error-corrected and collapsed into unique sequences by a nearest-neighbor algorithm in which closely related sequences were merged to remove PCR and sequencing errors. Alignment of CDR3 sequences to IMGT reference sequences was used to assign V, D and J gene segments. Each retained sequence needed at least a six-nucleotide match to both a V gene segment and a J gene segment. A rearrangement was called productive if the CDR3 had no stop codons and remained in frame with V and J, and every other rearrangement was called non-productive. CDR3 was defined according to IMGT convention as the region running from the second conserved V-encoded cysteine to the conserved J-encoded phenylalanine. In an earlier analysis of around 540 of the donors, sequences lacking an unambiguous match to a single V gene segment were excluded. An earlier analysis of about 600 of the donors called V segments functional above 56.7% productive rearrangements and segregating when the between-donor standard deviation exceeded 5%. To diagnose cytomegalovirus status from the catalog of TCR beta chain sequences, a statistical classification framework was built. In a later analysis, TCR nucleotide sequences were compared against IMGT/GENE-DB human TR gene sequences so that V and J genes could be assigned. Using the TCRdist pipeline, a later analysis assigned CDR3 sequences along with most-parsimonious VDJ recombination scenarios. In a later analysis, each TCR beta chain was defined by its CDR3 amino acid sequence together with its V-gene family, and reads without a unique V-gene family were excluded. As a way to deal with suspected cross-contamination and a sequencing artifact, a later analysis dropped hundreds of nucleotide sequences that were highly shared and had low generation probability. In a later analysis, a clonal expansion index for each public chain was calculated from normalized within-repertoire ranks of inferred template counts. In a later analysis, generation probabilities were computed with a VDJ recombination model fitted to out-of-frame rearrangements, and the resulting probabilities were checked against IGoR. In a later analysis, hypergeometric tests were used to score TCR-TCR, TCR-HLA and TCR-CMV co-occurrence, with a repertoire-size bias correction applied to TCR pairs. A later analysis estimated false discovery rates by permuting HLA or CMV assignments 20 times. A later analysis grouped co-occurring TCRs with DBSCAN, adding TCRdist sequence similarity when clustering within HLA-allele-positive subsets. For co-occurrence clustering, repertoires with fewer than 30,000 or more than 120,000 public chains were excluded, along with 5 or 6 repertoires with anomalous nucleotide sharing. Imported from immuneACCESS, the table was reduced by TCRdb to in-frame sequences with V and J called. These copies leave out some clones; in studies compared against another copy, an unresolved V gene accounts for under half, and the cause of the remainder is not known. For V, J and clone size, that table is used; D and trimming come from the DNA. This sample has tens of thousands of clones in its table, and approximately 84% of those were observed once. Together, the top ten hold 1.2% of the sample.

The germline V gene encodes CDR1 SGHTA and CDR2 FQGNSA. Including the terminal cysteine and phenylalanine, the CDR3 comprises 15 residues. Left in the record is the CDR3 DNA by itself, 45 bases read in frame from the first base. V and J are truncated by 5 bases and 1 base respectively, leaving an intervening sequence of 15 bases. Broad study findings and their caveats: A further reported finding was that TCR beta sequences accurately predicted the HLA-A and HLA-B alleles for most subjects in the first cohort. This cohort had only TCR beta chains sequenced, and the lack of alpha or paired-chain data limited which features could be detected. Sequencing depth was assumed to be roughly uniform across donors in the presence/absence analyses, though that assumption may not hold. Because HLA typing was missing for some donors at each locus, association tests included only the typed subset. CMV serostatus was the only immune exposure information available for the cohort. According to the authors, the approach could potentially be generalized to other disease states and immunological phenotypes. In a later analysis, the rate of TCR association differed among HLA loci, with DRB1 alleles having the most associated TCRs and HLA-C alleles having the fewest. Cytomegalovirus status was reported to be diagnosed by the classifier with high specificity and sensitivity in both the original and validation cohorts. A total of around 150 TCR beta chains were listed by the study as associated with cytomegalovirus. An earlier analysis of approximately 590 of the donors showed that most TCR beta V segments appeared in productive rearrangements either about 90% or about 30% of the time, which broadly matched IMGT annotations. A few of the identified cytomegalovirus-associated TCR beta chains were confirmed in vitro to be specific for cytomegalovirus antigens. The sequencing pipeline was judged likely to have produced a cluster of highly shared sequence variants as a technical artifact. Several of the top co-occurrence clusters appeared to be linked to parvovirus B19, influenza, CMV and Epstein-Barr virus, according to a later analysis. V-gene and J-gene trimming of TCR beta chains was associated with a missense DCLRE1C variant in a later genetic analysis, and the association was replicated in an independent cohort. A later genetic analysis reported fewer N-insertions in productive TCRs among donors in an Asian-associated ancestry cluster than the 666-donor mean. Correlated functional status among segregating V segments might reflect linkage disequilibrium, but an unknown experimental factor could not be ruled out. Some IMGT-functional V segments, including TRBV6-2 and TRBV6-3, could not be distinguished by the 87-base-pair reads and were therefore excluded. When HLA alleles, especially DR and DQ, strongly co-occurred, attributing TCR associations to individual alleles was difficult. Because counts were too low, roughly 17 rarely observed V segments, including chromosome 9 orphons, were left out of the earlier analysis of 587 of the donors. A later analysis found that HLA-associated TCR beta chains were more clonally expanded and had lower generation probabilities than equally common non-associated chains. In a later analysis, 16,951 TCR beta sequences were associated with specific HLA alleles at a false discovery rate of 0.05. Most TCR sequences were observed very rarely across donors, whereas some public TCRs were present in many individuals. Most CMV-associated TCR beta chains appeared to be HLA-restricted in a later analysis, and the HLA associations seemed to be driven largely by CMV exposure.

The chain is assembled from TRBV7-2 and TRBJ2-7; 6 matching bases give a weak D call of TRBD2. Specimen: PBMCs. This clonotype was sampled from a girl aged 2 to 9 in good health and CMV-seropositive. Read as DNA, the sequence is TGTGCCAGCAGCCGAATAAAGCGGGCGTCCTACGAGCAGTACTTC. This translates into CASSRIKRASYEQYF.